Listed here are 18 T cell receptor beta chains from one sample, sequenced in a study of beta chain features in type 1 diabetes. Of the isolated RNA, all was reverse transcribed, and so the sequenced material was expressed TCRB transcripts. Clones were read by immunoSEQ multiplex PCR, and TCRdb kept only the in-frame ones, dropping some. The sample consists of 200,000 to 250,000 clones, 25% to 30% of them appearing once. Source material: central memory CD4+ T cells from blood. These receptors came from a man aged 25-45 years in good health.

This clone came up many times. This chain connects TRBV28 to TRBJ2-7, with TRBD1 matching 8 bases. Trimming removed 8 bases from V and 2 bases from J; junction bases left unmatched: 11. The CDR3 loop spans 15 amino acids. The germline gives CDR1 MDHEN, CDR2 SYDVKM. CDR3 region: CASARSGQVPYEQYF. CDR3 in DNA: TGTGCCAGCGCAAGGTCGGGACAGGTGCCCTACGAGCAGTACTTC.

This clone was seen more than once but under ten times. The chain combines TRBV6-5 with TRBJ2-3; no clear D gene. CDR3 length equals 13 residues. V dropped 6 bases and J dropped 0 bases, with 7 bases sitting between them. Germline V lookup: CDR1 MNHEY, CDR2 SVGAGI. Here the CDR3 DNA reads TGTGCCAGCAGCTCAGCTAGCACAGATACGCAGTATTTT. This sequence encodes CASSSASTDTQYF.

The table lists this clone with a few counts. In DNA, the CDR3 is TGTGCCTGGAGTCCGGGAGACGGGCTGGAAGCTTTCTTT. The encoded protein is CAWSPGDGLEAFF. The chain has TRBV30 and TRBJ1-1, with D hard to call. The V end lost 2 bases, the J end lost 8 bases, and 15 bases lay between the germline ends. The CDR3 length is 13 residues. Germline CDR1 reads GTSNPN; CDR2 reads SVGIG (reference sequence).

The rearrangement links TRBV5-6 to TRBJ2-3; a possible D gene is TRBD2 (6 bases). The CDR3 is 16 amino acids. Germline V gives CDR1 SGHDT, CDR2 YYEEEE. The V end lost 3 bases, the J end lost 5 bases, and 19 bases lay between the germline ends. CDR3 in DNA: TGTGCCAGCAGCTCCTCCGGGACTCCCCCTTTAGATACGCAGTATTTT. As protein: CASSSSGTPPLDTQYF.

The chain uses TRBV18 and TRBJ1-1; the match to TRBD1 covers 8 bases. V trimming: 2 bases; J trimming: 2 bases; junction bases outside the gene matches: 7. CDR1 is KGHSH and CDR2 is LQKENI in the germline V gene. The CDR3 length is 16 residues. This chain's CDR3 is CASSPGQGVGNTEAFF. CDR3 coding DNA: TGTGCCAGCTCACCAGGACAGGGCGTAGGAAACACTGAAGCTTTCTTT.

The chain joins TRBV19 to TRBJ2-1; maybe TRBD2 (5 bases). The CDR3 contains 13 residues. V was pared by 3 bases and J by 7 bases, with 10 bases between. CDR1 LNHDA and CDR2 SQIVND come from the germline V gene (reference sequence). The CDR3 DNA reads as TGTGCCAGTAGTATGGGAGTTCGAAATGAGCAGTTCTTC. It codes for CASSMGVRNEQFF.

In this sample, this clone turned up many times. The CDR3 loop is CASSSIGRARGQPQHF. In nucleotides, the CDR3 is TGTGCCAGCAGTTCTATTGGGCGGGCCCGAGGTCAGCCCCAGCATTTT. This sequence joins TRBV28 and TRBJ1-5; D gene ambiguous. The V and J ends lost 4 bases and 6 bases respectively, with 19 bases between them. The CDR3 sequence is 16 residues long. Germline V gene lookup returns CDR1 MDHEN and CDR2 SYDVKM.

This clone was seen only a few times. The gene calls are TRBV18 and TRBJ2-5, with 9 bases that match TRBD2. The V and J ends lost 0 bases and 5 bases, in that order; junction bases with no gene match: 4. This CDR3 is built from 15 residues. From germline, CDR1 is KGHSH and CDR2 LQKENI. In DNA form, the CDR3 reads TGTGCCAGCTCACCACCGAGGAGCGGGAGGGAGACCCAGTACTTC. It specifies CASSPPRSGRETQYF.

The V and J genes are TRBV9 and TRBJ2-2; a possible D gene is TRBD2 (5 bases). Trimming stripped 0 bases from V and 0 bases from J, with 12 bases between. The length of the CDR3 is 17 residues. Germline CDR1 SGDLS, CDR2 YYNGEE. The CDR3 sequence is CASSVGSGGSNTGELFF. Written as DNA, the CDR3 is TGTGCCAGCAGCGTAGGGAGTGGCGGGTCGAACACCGGGGAGCTGTTTTTT.

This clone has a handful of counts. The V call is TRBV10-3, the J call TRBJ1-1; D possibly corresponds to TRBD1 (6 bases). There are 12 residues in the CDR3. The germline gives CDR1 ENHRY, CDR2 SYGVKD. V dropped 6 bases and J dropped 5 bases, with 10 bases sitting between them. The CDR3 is CAISFGQTEAFF. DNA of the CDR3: TGTGCCATCAGCTTCGGACAGACTGAAGCTTTCTTT.

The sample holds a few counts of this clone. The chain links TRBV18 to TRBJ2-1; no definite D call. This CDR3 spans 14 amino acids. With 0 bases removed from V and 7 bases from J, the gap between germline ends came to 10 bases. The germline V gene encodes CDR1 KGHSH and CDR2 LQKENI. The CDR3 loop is CASSPPGSQNEQFF. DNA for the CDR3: TGTGCCAGCTCACCACCGGGATCCCAGAATGAGCAGTTCTTC.

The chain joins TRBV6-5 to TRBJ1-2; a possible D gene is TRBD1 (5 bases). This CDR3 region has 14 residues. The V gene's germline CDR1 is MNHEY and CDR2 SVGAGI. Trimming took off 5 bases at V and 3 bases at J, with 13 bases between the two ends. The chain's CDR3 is CASSRAGTDYGYTF. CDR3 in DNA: TGTGCCAGCAGTAGAGCCGGGACGGACTATGGCTACACCTTC.

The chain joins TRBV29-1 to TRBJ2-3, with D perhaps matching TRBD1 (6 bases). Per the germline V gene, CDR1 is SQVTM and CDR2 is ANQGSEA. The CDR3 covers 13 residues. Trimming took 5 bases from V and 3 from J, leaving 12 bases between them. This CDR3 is CSVRAGATDTQYF. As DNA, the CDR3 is TGCAGCGTTAGAGCAGGGGCAACAGATACGCAGTATTTT.

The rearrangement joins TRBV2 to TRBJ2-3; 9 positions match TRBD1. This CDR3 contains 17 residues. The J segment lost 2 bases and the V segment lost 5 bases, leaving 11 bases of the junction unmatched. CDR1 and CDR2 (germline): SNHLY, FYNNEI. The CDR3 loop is CASSRTGTGSITDTQYF. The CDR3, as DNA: TGTGCCAGCAGTCGAACCGGGACAGGGAGTATCACAGATACGCAGTATTTT. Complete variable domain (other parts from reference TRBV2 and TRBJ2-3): EPEVTQTPSHQVTQMGQEVILRCVPISNHLYFYWYRQILGQKVEFLVSFYNNEISEKSEIFDDQFSVERPDGSNFTLKIRSTKLEDSAMYFCASSRTGTGSITDTQYFGPGTRLTVL.

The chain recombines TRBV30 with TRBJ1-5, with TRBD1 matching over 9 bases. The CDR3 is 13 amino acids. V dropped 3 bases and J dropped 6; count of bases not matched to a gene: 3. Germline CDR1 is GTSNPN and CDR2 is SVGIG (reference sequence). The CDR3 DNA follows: TGTGCCTGGAGGGGACAGGGCGGTCAGCCCCAGCATTTT. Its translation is CAWRGQGGQPQHF.

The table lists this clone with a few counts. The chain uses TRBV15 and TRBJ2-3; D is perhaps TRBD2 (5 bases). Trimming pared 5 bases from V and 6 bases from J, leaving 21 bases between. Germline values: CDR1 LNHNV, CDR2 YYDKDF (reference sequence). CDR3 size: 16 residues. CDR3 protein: CATSPRVRPSTDTQYF. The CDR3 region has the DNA TGTGCCACCAGCCCGAGGGTTCGACCCTCCACGGATACGCAGTATTTT.

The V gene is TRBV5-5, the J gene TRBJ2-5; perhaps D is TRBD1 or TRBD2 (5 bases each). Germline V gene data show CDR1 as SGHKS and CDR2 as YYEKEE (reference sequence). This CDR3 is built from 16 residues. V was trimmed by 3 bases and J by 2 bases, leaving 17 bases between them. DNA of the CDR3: TGTGCCAGCAGCTCACACTCGGGGACCCAACAAGAGACCCAGTACTTC. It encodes CASSSHSGTQQETQYF.

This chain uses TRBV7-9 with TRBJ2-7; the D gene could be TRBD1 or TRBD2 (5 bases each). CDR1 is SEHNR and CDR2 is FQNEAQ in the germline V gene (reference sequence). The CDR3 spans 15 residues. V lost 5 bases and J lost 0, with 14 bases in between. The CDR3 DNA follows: TGTGCCAGCAGCCCGACCGGGACGTCCTCCTACGAGCAGTACTTC. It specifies CASSPTGTSSYEQYF. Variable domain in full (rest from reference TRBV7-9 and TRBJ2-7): DTGVSQNPRHKITKRGQNVTFRCDPISEHNRLYWYRQTLGQGPEFLTYFQNEAQLEKSRLLSDRFSAERPKGSFSTLEIQRTEQGDSAMYLCASSPTGTSSYEQYFGPGTRLTVT.